The clone carrying this TCR beta chain was detected only a few times. The entry originates in a study of blood T cell repertoires in COVID-19. Study information: Sample material is recorded as cDNA or gDNA derived from T cells, B-cell-depleted T cells, or PBMCs.

As processed by the authors: Using reference gene primer amplification, nucleated cell counts were estimated. Profiling relied on immunoSEQ multiplex PCR, and the TCRdb table lists in-frame clones only, not all of them. V and J calls plus clone size are reproduced from that table; the DNA served to infer D and trimming. The top ten clones hold nearly 6.5% of a sample with about 330,000 clones, 89% of them seen once. The V gene lost 4 bases and the J gene lost 4 bases, with 17 bases spanning the gap. The CDR3 spans 16 residues. Per germline, CDR1 MNHEY and CDR2 SMNVEV (reference sequence). The TCR comes from a man younger than 30 who had recovered from COVID-19. Sequencing input: peripheral blood. The chain combines TRBV27 with TRBJ2-1; no reliable D call. The CDR3: CASSSLLAAPYNEQFF. The CDR3 DNA follows: TGTGCCAGCAGTTCCCTACTCGCTGCCCCATACAATGAGCAGTTCTTC.